The clone carrying this T cell receptor beta chain occurred many times. This record belongs to a study of T cells in Graves' hyperthyroidism and ophthalmopathy. Template material for amplifying TCR beta CDR3 regions consisted of RNA transcripts. The HTBI primer set served for first-round RT-PCR of the TCR CDR3. TCRdb used MiXCR to reprocess the multiplex PCR reads, holding one entry per CDR3 protein. The sample lists some 510,000 distinct CDR3 sequences; around 20% were seen once. Trimming shortened V by 6 bases and J by 3 bases, and 20 bases separated the two germline ends. CDR3 length: 16 amino acids. Uncontrolled infection, other autoimmune disease, pregnancy or lactation disqualified patients from enrolment.

V gene TRBV12-3 or TRBV12-4 combines with J gene TRBJ1-2; D may be TRBD1 (5 bases). Material: blood. The TCR originated in a man aged 18 to 29 with Graves' hyperthyroidism. Here the CDR3 reads CASSNRSGLRHYGYTF. The CDR3 nucleotides are TGTGCCAGCAGCAACCGCTCGGGACTTAGGCACTATGGCTACACCTTC.